The 28 T cell receptor beta chains presented below share a single source sample, sequenced in a study of T cell repertoires in cytomegalovirus infection (dated by TCRdb to between 2019 and 2020). Antigens for these TCRs are unknown. The listed sequencing device is Illumina HiSeq 1500. TCRdb reworked the public reads: Q25 trimming with fastp, MiXCR clone assembly, productive beta chains retained. Records with the same CDR3 protein are collapsed into one entry carrying the most frequent genes and DNA. The sample yields under 450,000 distinct CDR3 sequences; roughly 36% were counted once. Clones ranked in the top ten supply about 13% of the sample. In light of the paper, this sample's treatment or condition label describes: in vitro stimulation with specific CMV peptide epitopes to enrich CMV-specific T cells. The source was cultured PBMCs, collected from culture after CMV antigen stimulation. Receptors originate from a human donor in good health (CMV status not recorded). Some clones in this sample may be carry-over from other donors' samples.

The chain is built from TRBV19 and TRBJ1-1, with D maybe TRBD1 (5 bases). CDR1 and CDR2 from the germline V gene are LNHDA and SQIVND (reference sequence). The V end was cut by 6 bases, the J end by 0 bases, with 11 bases between. This CDR3 is built from 14 residues. The CDR3 DNA is TGTGCCAGTAGGAAGCCGGGACTGAACACTGAAGCTTTCTTT. Translated: CASRKPGLNTEAFF.

This chain joins TRBV6-4 and TRBJ2-7, with D possibly TRBD1 on 6 matching bases. Germline loops: CDR1 MRHNA, CDR2 SNTAGT. This CDR3 contains 12 residues. V gave up 9 bases and J gave up 1 base, with 10 bases separating them. The CDR3 DNA follows: TGTGCCAGAAACAGGGCGTCCTACGAGCAGTACTTC. It encodes CARNRASYEQYF.

This rearrangement joins TRBV24-1 to TRBJ1-1; D unclear. The germline CDR1 and CDR2 sequences are KGHDR and SFDVKD. Trimming shortened V by 5 bases and J by 1 base, and 7 bases separated the two germline ends. This CDR3 contains 13 residues. The CDR3 nucleotides read TGTGCCACCAGTGGTGGGAGGAACACTGAAGCTTTCTTT. It encodes CATSGGRNTEAFF.

This clonotype appeared many times. The chain employs TRBV11-2 and TRBJ2-3, with a tentative D call TRBD1 (5 bases). The V gene lost 5 bases and the J gene lost 3 bases, with 9 bases spanning the gap. The length of the CDR3 is 13 residues. In germline, CDR1 is SGHAT, CDR2 FQNNGV. The CDR3 DNA sequence: TGTGCCAGCAGCGTCAGACAGACAGATACGCAGTATTTT. Amino acids: CASSVRQTDTQYF.

DNA of the CDR3: TGTGCCAGCAGAGTCTCGGATTCACCCCTCCACTTT. Its protein product is CASRVSDSPLHF. The chain links TRBV6-1 to TRBJ1-6; D remains ambiguous. In germline, CDR1 is MNHNS, CDR2 SASEGT. The CDR3 length is 12 residues. V lost 6 bases to trimming and J lost 8 bases, with 8 bases between them.

Ten or more counts support this clonotype. The chain is built from TRBV7-2 and TRBJ1-1; D is unclear. V was shortened by 1 base and J by 10 bases, with 16 bases between the two germline ends. CDR3 size: 14 residues. The V gene's germline CDR1 is SGHTA and CDR2 FQGNSA. Here the CDR3 reads CASSLGSWSGVAFF. CDR3 nucleotides: TGTGCCAGCAGCTTAGGATCATGGTCAGGAGTAGCTTTCTTT.

CDR3: CASSGFGGGVTGELFF. In nucleotides, the CDR3 is TGTGCCAGCAGTGGGTTTGGGGGAGGGGTGACCGGGGAGCTGTTTTTT. The chain joins TRBV25-1 to TRBJ2-2; 7 nucleotides line up with TRBD2. The germline V gene has CDR1 MGHDK and CDR2 SYGVNS. This CDR3 has 16 amino acids. With V trimmed by 4 bases and J by 5 bases, 10 bases remained unmatched.

The rearrangement links TRBV28 to TRBJ1-1; the match to TRBD1 covers 7 bases. Trimming took 5 bases from V and 2 from J; bases not matched to a gene: 5. The CDR3 contains 14 residues. CDR1 and CDR2 (germline): MDHEN, SYDVKM. The CDR3 reads CASSGTEINTEAFF. CDR3 sequence (DNA): TGTGCCAGCAGTGGGACAGAGATTAACACTGAAGCTTTCTTT.

V and J are TRBV12-3 or TRBV12-4 and TRBJ2-5; 10 bases fit TRBD2. With 9 bases clipped from V and 5 bases from J, the junction kept 12 bases outside the gene matches. This CDR3 is 15 amino acids long. In DNA, the CDR3 is TGTGCCAGTACCAGAGCGGGAGGGACGTTGGAGACCCAGTACTTC. Protein: CASTRAGGTLETQYF.

The chain joins TRBV4-2 to TRBJ2-1; possible D gene TRBD2, 6 bases. Germline lookup yields CDR1 LGHNA and CDR2 YNFKEQ. The CDR3 loop spans 11 amino acids. Trimming shortened V by 2 bases and J by 15 bases, and 11 bases separated the two germline ends. Written as DNA, the CDR3 is TGTGCCAGCAGCCAACGAGGGAGGTGGTTCTTC. Encoded protein: CASSQRGRWFF.

This clonotype was recorded a few times. The chain links TRBV24-1 to TRBJ2-7; D ambiguous. The CDR3 is made up of 13 amino acids. Between the trimmed V and J ends, which lost 4 bases and 3 bases, there was a span of 9 bases. Looked up from germline, CDR1 is KGHDR and CDR2 is SFDVKD. In DNA, the CDR3 is TGTGCCACCAGTGACTCGACGCACTACGAGCAGTACTTC. Residues: CATSDSTHYEQYF.

The chain joins TRBV10-3 to TRBJ2-7, with a tentative D call TRBD1 (6 bases). V was trimmed by 7 bases and J by 4 bases, leaving 14 bases between them. In germline, CDR1 is ENHRY, CDR2 SYGVKD. The CDR3 consists of 13 residues. Written as DNA, the CDR3 is TGTGCCATCATGAGGGGGAATTCTTACGAGCAGTACTTC. It encodes CAIMRGNSYEQYF.

The gene calls are TRBV7-2 and TRBJ2-1; possible D gene TRBD1, 5 bases. Germline V gene data show CDR1 as SGHTA and CDR2 as FQGNSA. The CDR3 spans 13 residues. Trimming left V 0 bases short and J 6 bases short, with 6 bases between. CDR3 DNA: TGTGCCAGCAGCTTAGCCAGGGCCAATGAGCAGTTCTTC. Its protein is CASSLARANEQFF.

V and J are TRBV20-1 and TRBJ2-7; 12 bases fit TRBD2. This CDR3 region has 15 residues. The germline V gene encodes CDR1 DFQATT and CDR2 SNEGSKA (reference sequence). Written as DNA, the CDR3 is TGCAGCTATACGACTAGCGGGAGTCCGACCTACGAGCAGTACTTC. Translated, it gives CSYTTSGSPTYEQYF.

This clonotype was observed a handful of times. The chain recombines TRBV7-4 with TRBJ1-4; no definite D call. Germline CDR1 reads SGHVT; CDR2 reads SQSDAQ. V gave up 1 base and J gave up 12 bases, with 21 bases separating them. This CDR3 has 16 residues. CDR3 residues: CASSLVYHGPRPELFF. The CDR3 bases are TGTGCCAGCAGCTTAGTATACCACGGGCCCCGCCCGGAACTGTTTTTT.

In its sample, this clonotype was seen many times. The gene calls are TRBV7-2 and TRBJ2-3; TRBD2 matches at 9 bases. This CDR3 contains 15 residues. V shed 7 bases, J shed 6 bases, and the junction held 11 bases outside the gene matches. CDR1 is SGHTA and CDR2 is FQGNSA in the germline V gene. This CDR3 is CASNAGGGRGDTQYF. The DNA for the CDR3 is TGTGCCAGCAATGCGGGAGGGGGACGGGGTGATACGCAGTATTTT.

The sample holds a few counts of this clonotype. The chain is built from TRBV7-2 and TRBJ2-2; the D gene is possibly TRBD2 (6 bases). Germline V gene lookup returns CDR1 SGHTA and CDR2 FQGNSA. The CDR3 loop spans 16 amino acids. V lost 1 base to trimming and J lost 1 base, with 10 bases between them. In nucleotides, the CDR3 is TGTGCCAGCAGCTTAGTCGTCGGGAGGAACACCGGGGAGCTGTTTTTT. It codes for CASSLVVGRNTGELFF.

The chain is built from TRBV12-3 or TRBV12-4 and TRBJ2-3, with D unclear. The CDR3 is made up of 12 amino acids. V was trimmed by 3 bases and J by 4 bases, leaving 5 bases between them. The CDR3 loop reads CASSFIADTQYF. CDR3 coding DNA: TGTGCCAGCAGTTTTATTGCAGATACGCAGTATTTT.

The chain carries TRBV6-1 and TRBJ2-6; D remains ambiguous. CDR1 and CDR2 from the germline V gene are MNHNS and SASEGT. V was trimmed by 5 bases and J by 1 base, leaving 6 bases between them. This CDR3 contains 14 residues. For the CDR3, the DNA is TGTGCCAGCAGTCTACAATCTGGGGCCAACGTCCTGACTTTC. Its translation is CASSLQSGANVLTF.

In this sample, this clonotype turned up a few times. The V gene is TRBV6-1, the J gene TRBJ2-4; D uncertain. Trimming took 4 bases from V and 0 from J, leaving 16 bases between them. The germline CDR1 and CDR2 sequences are MNHNS and SASEGT. The CDR3 covers 17 residues. CDR3 amino acids: CASSGYLADLAKNIQYF. CDR3 sequence (DNA): TGTGCCAGCAGTGGATACTTAGCAGACCTAGCCAAAAACATTCAGTACTTC.

This chain links TRBV7-6 with TRBJ2-7; TRBD1 is a possible D gene (7 bases). This CDR3 comprises 15 residues. Deletions cut 1 base from V and 4 bases from J, with 14 bases between. The germline gives CDR1 SGHVS, CDR2 FNYEAQ. The CDR3 DNA reads TGTGCCAGCAGCTTAGGTCCAGGGGGACTTTACGAGCAGTACTTC. As protein: CASSLGPGGLYEQYF. The full variable domain, rest sourced from reference TRBV7-6 and TRBJ2-7, is GAGVSQSPRYKVTKRGQDVALRCDPISGHVSLYWYRQALGQGPEFLTYFNYEAQQDKSGLPNDRFSAERPEGSISTLTIQRTEQRDSAMYRCASSLGPGGLYEQYFGPGTRLTVT.

This clonotype was picked up one time. The J gene is TRBJ1-3, the V gene TRBV4-1; TRBD1 is a possible D gene (5 bases). Trimming cost V 1 base and J 5 bases, with 18 bases left between them. CDR3 size: 17 residues. Germline lookup yields CDR1 MGHRA and CDR2 YSYEKL. In DNA form, the CDR3 reads TGCGCCAGCAGCCAAGCGAATATGTGGGCAGGGCGAAACACCATATATTTT. Translating gives CASSQANMWAGRNTIYF.

The genes are TRBV19 and TRBJ1-1; weak D call: TRBD1 (6 bases). Germline CDR1 LNHDA, CDR2 SQIVND (reference sequence). This CDR3 has 14 residues. Trimming pared 9 bases from V and 11 bases from J, leaving 25 bases between. The CDR3 DNA is TGTGCCAGCAAAATCGGGGGGCAGTCGGGAAAGGCTTTCTTT. It specifies CASKIGGQSGKAFF.

There are a few counts of this clonotype. The chain employs TRBV23-1 and TRBJ2-7; 12 bases agree with TRBD2. TRBV23-1 is an open reading frame, and its role is uncertain. This CDR3 is built from 17 residues. V lost 2 bases and J lost 6; bases outside the gene matches: 11. The CDR3 nucleotides read TGCGCCAGCAGTCAACCCGGACTAGCGGGAAACTCTGGCGAGCAGTACTTC. It translates to CASSQPGLAGNSGEQYF.

This sequence joins TRBV5-1 and TRBJ2-1; D remains ambiguous. The CDR3 is 17 residues long. Deletions cut 0 bases from V and 0 bases from J, with 13 bases between. Germline V gives CDR1 SGHRS, CDR2 YFSETQ. CDR3 loop: CASSLAETVSSYNEQFF. The CDR3 coding sequence is TGCGCCAGCAGCTTGGCCGAAACGGTGAGCTCCTACAATGAGCAGTTCTTC.

Only a few counts were recorded for this clonotype. This chain uses TRBV12-5 with TRBJ2-3; 9 nucleotides match TRBD1. V lost 4 bases to trimming and J lost 3 bases; unmatched junction nucleotides: 5. Germline V gene lookup returns CDR1 LGHNT and CDR2 FRNRAP. This CDR3 is 15 amino acids long. The CDR3 here is CASGSTGGRTDTQYF. DNA for the CDR3: TGTGCTAGTGGTTCGACAGGGGGAAGAACAGATACGCAGTATTTT. Based on the CDR3 plus reference TRBV12-5 and TRBJ2-3, the full variable domain is DARVTQTPRHKVTEMGQEVTMRCQPILGHNTVFWYRQTMMQGLELLAYFRNRAPLDDSGMPKDRFSAEMPDATLATLKIQPSEPRDSAVYFCASGSTGGRTDTQYFGPGTRLTVL.

The rearrangement joins TRBV11-1 to TRBJ2-1; D is ambiguous. The CDR3 extends over 15 amino acids. Germline V lookup: CDR1 SGHAT, CDR2 FQDESV (reference sequence). Trimming removed 1 base at V and 4 bases at J, with 11 bases between. CDR3 in amino acids: CASSLEELTYNEQFF. The CDR3 coding sequence is TGTGCCAGCAGCTTAGAGGAACTAACTTACAATGAGCAGTTCTTC.

The chain has TRBV7-2 and TRBJ2-1, with D possibly called TRBD1 or TRBD2 (5 bases each). The V end was cut by 1 base, the J end by 8 bases, with 15 bases between. This CDR3 is 15 amino acids long. From germline, CDR1 is SGHTA and CDR2 FQGNSA. As DNA, the CDR3 is TGTGCCAGCAGCTTAGTAGGGGACGATTTCTATGAGCAGTTCTTC. It encodes CASSLVGDDFYEQFF.